The next 28 T cell receptor beta chains were all read from a single sample in a study of Tregs in tolerant kidney transplant recipients. Assay: immunoSEQ multiplex PCR; the TCRdb copy retains only in-frame clones and omits some. The table lists about 69,000 clones, roughly 91% of them singletons. Specimen: CD4+ T cells from blood, collected before the transplant. All receptors derive from a human donor who received a combined kidney and bone marrow transplant.

The chain is built from TRBV6-6 and TRBJ1-4; TRBD1 aligns across 7 bases. This CDR3 spans 15 amino acids. Germline trimming cut 2 bases from V and 8 bases from J; bases unmatched to any gene: 8. Per germline, CDR1 MNHNY and CDR2 SVGAGI (reference sequence). The CDR3, as DNA: TGTGCCAGCAGTTACCTAGGGGACAGTGCCGAAAAACTGTTTTTT. Protein: CASSYLGDSAEKLFF.

This sequence joins TRBV28 and TRBJ1-4, with TRBD1 matching 10 bases. Germline CDR1 reads MDHEN; CDR2 reads SYDVKM. Trimming cost V 5 bases and J 8 bases; bases outside gene matches: 11. The CDR3 covers 16 residues. The DNA for the CDR3 is TGTGCCAGCAGTGGGCGCGGAGACAGGGGGCGAGAAAAACTGTTTTTT. It codes for CASSGRGDRGREKLFF.

This chain connects TRBV5-1 to TRBJ2-5; 7 positions match TRBD1. CDR1 is SGHRS, CDR2 YFSETQ, per germline. The CDR3 runs 14 residues. The trim removed 5 bases at V and 5 bases at J, leaving 9 bases unmatched. CDR3 loop: CASSLQGLVETQYF. The CDR3 DNA sequence: TGCGCCAGCAGTTTACAGGGGTTGGTGGAGACCCAGTACTTC. The full variable domain, rest sourced from reference TRBV5-1 and TRBJ2-5, is KAGVTQTPRYLIKTRGQQVTLSCSPISGHRSVSWYQQTPGQGLQFLFEYFSETQRNKGNFPGRFSGRQFSNSRSEMNVSTLELGDSALYLCASSLQGLVETQYFGPGTRLLVL.

This clone was seen a single time. The V call is TRBV7-2, the J call TRBJ2-7, with a tentative D call TRBD1 (6 bases). The CDR3 covers 15 residues. Trimming shortened V by 3 bases and J by 7 bases, and 19 bases separated the two germline ends. Germline CDR1 SGHTA, CDR2 FQGNSA. The CDR3 loop is CASSLEQGGLDEQYF. DNA of the CDR3: TGTGCCAGCAGCTTGGAACAGGGTGGATTGGATGAGCAGTACTTC.

The chain couples TRBV2 to TRBJ1-2, with D possibly being TRBD1 (5 bases). Germline CDR1 SNHLY, CDR2 FYNNEI. The CDR3 is 14 residues long. The V and J ends lost 4 bases and 2 bases respectively, with 11 bases between them. CDR3 nucleotide sequence: TGTGCCAGCAGTGTGGCAGGGAAGAACTATGGCTACACCTTC. Translated, it gives CASSVAGKNYGYTF.

The rearrangement joins TRBV11-2 to TRBJ2-7, with 9 positions matching TRBD1. CDR1 and CDR2 (germline): SGHAT, FQNNGV. This CDR3 contains 15 residues. After removal of 6 bases from V and 6 bases from J, the junction contained 12 bases not matched to a gene. This CDR3 is CASRTAGTGRLEQYF. As DNA, the CDR3 is TGTGCCAGCAGAACAGCCGGGACAGGGAGGCTCGAGCAGTACTTC.

The rearrangement joins TRBV15 to TRBJ2-1; TRBD2 matches at 9 bases. This CDR3 has 17 amino acids. Germline values: CDR1 LNHNV, CDR2 YYDKDF (reference sequence). J lost 7 bases, V lost 3 bases, and 13 bases had no gene match. Here the CDR3 DNA reads TGTGCCACCAGCAGGACCCGATTTGCGGGAGGGCCTAATGAGCAGTTCTTC. Protein sequence: CATSRTRFAGGPNEQFF. Full variable domain (rest looked up from reference TRBV15 and TRBJ2-1): DAMVIQNPRYQVTQFGKPVTLSCSQTLNHNVMYWYQQKSSQAPKLLFHYYDKDFNNEADTPDNFQSRRPNTSFCFLDIRSPGLGDTAMYLCATSRTRFAGGPNEQFFGPGTRLTVL.

CDR3 sequence: CASRTQGAGTEAFF. The CDR3 DNA is TGTGCCAGTAGAACACAGGGGGCTGGCACTGAAGCTTTCTTT. The chain links TRBV19 to TRBJ1-1; 9 nucleotides agree with TRBD1. Germline V gives CDR1 LNHDA, CDR2 SQIVND (reference sequence). CDR3 size: 14 residues. V gave up 6 bases and J gave up 4 bases; unmatched junction bases: 6. Full variable domain (outside the CDR3, taken from reference TRBV19 and TRBJ1-1): DGGITQSPKYLFRKEGQNVTLSCEQNLNHDAMYWYRQDPGQGLRLIYYSQIVNDFQKGDIAEGYSVSREKKESFPLTVTSAQKNPTAFYLCASRTQGAGTEAFFGQGTRLTVV.

V gene TRBV5-1 combines with J gene TRBJ2-5, with 7 bases identical to TRBD1. Per germline, CDR1 SGHRS and CDR2 YFSETQ. The CDR3 runs 13 residues. Trimming took 5 bases from V and 1 from J; bases not matched to a gene: 2. The CDR3 region is CASSRTGQETQYF. DNA for the CDR3: TGCGCCAGCAGTCGGACAGGCCAAGAGACCCAGTACTTC.

The V and J genes are TRBV9 and TRBJ2-7, with D possibly TRBD1 on 6 matching bases. CDR1 SGDLS and CDR2 YYNGEE come from the germline V gene. The CDR3 is 13 amino acids. V gave up 5 bases and J gave up 2 bases, with 11 bases separating them. This CDR3 is CASRPDSPYEQYF. The CDR3 DNA sequence: TGTGCCAGCAGACCGGACAGCCCCTACGAGCAGTACTTC.

This sequence joins TRBV30 and TRBJ1-1; D not certain. Germline CDR1 reads GTSNPN; CDR2 reads SVGIG (reference sequence). The CDR3 has 13 amino acids. Trimming took 2 bases from V and 3 from J, leaving 10 bases between them. The chain's CDR3 is CAWSSQGDTEAFF. The CDR3 nucleotides are TGTGCCTGGAGTTCTCAAGGAGACACTGAAGCTTTCTTT. Looking up the rest from reference TRBV30 and TRBJ1-1 gives the full variable domain: SQTIHQWPATLVQPVGSPLSLECTVEGTSNPNLYWYRQAAGRGLQLLFYSVGIGQISSEVPQNLSASRPQDRQFILSSKKLLLSDSGFYLCAWSSQGDTEAFFGQGTRLTVV.

This chain connects TRBV5-4 to TRBJ2-5; D possibly corresponds to TRBD1 (5 bases). The CDR3 is made up of 13 amino acids. Trimming pared 0 bases from V and 5 bases from J, leaving 8 bases between. Per germline, CDR1 SGHNT and CDR2 YYREEE (reference sequence). The CDR3, as DNA: TGTGCCAGCAGCTTGGGCCCAGGGGAGACCCAGTACTTC. It specifies CASSLGPGETQYF.

J is TRBJ2-5 and V is TRBV7-9, with 10 bases aligning to TRBD2. Germline-derived CDR1 and CDR2 are SEHNR and FQNEAQ (reference sequence). V lost 4 bases, J lost 5 bases, and 10 bases stayed unmatched. This CDR3 is built from 16 residues. DNA for the CDR3: TGTGCCAGCAGCTCAGGGAATCTAGCGGGAGTGGAGACCCAGTACTTC. Amino acid sequence: CASSSGNLAGVETQYF. Full variable domain (outside the CDR3, taken from reference TRBV7-9 and TRBJ2-5): DTGVSQNPRHKITKRGQNVTFRCDPISEHNRLYWYRQTLGQGPEFLTYFQNEAQLEKSRLLSDRFSAERPKGSFSTLEIQRTEQGDSAMYLCASSSGNLAGVETQYFGPGTRLLVL.

The chain links TRBV29-1 to TRBJ2-2, with TRBD1 matching over 8 bases. CDR3 length: 13 amino acids. The germline gives CDR1 SQVTM, CDR2 ANQGSEA. Trimming at V came to 7 bases and at J to 3 bases, leaving 4 bases not matched to a gene. CDR3 protein: CSALDRDTGELFF. As DNA, the CDR3 is TGCAGCGCCTTGGACAGGGACACCGGGGAGCTGTTTTTT.

This clone was picked up one time. V and J are TRBV11-1 and TRBJ2-7; D is perhaps TRBD1 (6 bases). Germline assignment: CDR1 SGHAT and CDR2 FQDESV (reference sequence). The CDR3 totals 15 residues. With 5 bases removed from V and 3 bases from J, the gap between germline ends came to 17 bases. The CDR3 loop reads CASSITRGTNYEQYF. The CDR3 DNA follows: TGTGCCAGCAGCATAACCAGGGGTACCAACTACGAGCAGTACTTC.

This clone was observed a single time. The chain joins TRBV28 to TRBJ1-3; D not resolved. V was clipped by 3 bases and J by 0 bases, with 15 bases between them. Germline CDR1 is MDHEN and CDR2 is SYDVKM. This CDR3 has 17 amino acids. DNA of the CDR3: TGTGCCAGCAGTTTTTCAACGCGCCTGCTCTCTGGAAACACCATATATTTT. Amino acids: CASSFSTRLLSGNTIYF.

The V and J genes are TRBV4-2 and TRBJ1-5; 11 bases are a match to TRBD1. The CDR3 is made up of 18 amino acids. V lost 0 bases and J lost 6; bases outside the gene matches: 10. Germline loops: CDR1 LGHNA, CDR2 YNFKEQ. In nucleotides, the CDR3 is TGTGCCAGCAGCCAAGATCCCCCGGGACAGGGGGTTATTCAGCCCCAGCATTTT. Amino acid sequence: CASSQDPPGQGVIQPQHF.

The chain links TRBV6-6 to TRBJ2-7; 12 bases are a match to TRBD2. Germline CDR1 and CDR2: MNHNY and SVGAGI (reference sequence). This CDR3 region has 16 residues. V shed 0 bases, J shed 5 bases, and the junction held 5 bases outside the gene matches. CDR3 region: CASSYSALAGGHEQYF. The CDR3 DNA reads as TGTGCCAGCAGTTACTCTGCACTAGCGGGAGGTCACGAGCAGTACTTC.

The chain employs TRBV9 and TRBJ2-1; D is ambiguous. Germline V gene lookup returns CDR1 SGDLS and CDR2 YYNGEE. V lost 0 bases, J lost 10 bases, and 14 bases lay in between. CDR3 length: 14 residues. CDR3 sequence: CASSVAGQPWEQFF. The CDR3 region has the DNA TGTGCCAGCAGCGTAGCGGGTCAGCCATGGGAGCAGTTCTTC.

The genes are TRBV5-1 and TRBJ2-5, with 7 bases identical to TRBD2. In germline, CDR1 is SGHRS, CDR2 YFSETQ. V was pared by 2 bases and J by 2 bases, with 6 bases of the junction left unmatched. There are 15 residues in the CDR3. In nucleotides, the CDR3 is TGCGCCAGCAGCTTCGGTAGCGGGTATCAAGAGACCCAGTACTTC. It yields the protein CASSFGSGYQETQYF.

Only a few counts were recorded for this clone. This chain joins TRBV7-9 and TRBJ1-2, with D perhaps TRBD1 (5 bases). Trimming removed 5 bases at V and 8 bases at J, with 18 bases between. This CDR3 comprises 14 residues. Germline V gene lookup returns CDR1 SEHNR and CDR2 FQNEAQ (reference sequence). The CDR3 nucleotides read TGTGCCAGCAGCCGTTCCCAGGGAACTGGGGGCTACACCTTC. Translation gives CASSRSQGTGGYTF.

This sequence joins TRBV6-1 and TRBJ1-4; 9 positions match TRBD1. The J segment lost 8 bases and the V segment lost 6 bases, leaving 7 bases of the junction unmatched. CDR1 is MNHNS, CDR2 SASEGT, per germline. CDR3 length: 14 residues. CDR3 nucleotide sequence: TGTGCCAGCAGATCGGGACAGGGTGAGGAAAAACTGTTTTTT. This gives the protein CASRSGQGEEKLFF.

The rearrangement uses TRBV5-1 and TRBJ2-1; 7 bases agree with TRBD1. The CDR3 spans 14 residues. In germline, CDR1 is SGHRS, CDR2 YFSETQ. With V trimmed by 1 base and J by 2 bases, 0 bases remained unmatched. The DNA of the CDR3 is TGCGCCAGCAGCTTGCAGGGGGCCTACAATGAGCAGTTCTTC. It codes for CASSLQGAYNEQFF.

Only a few counts were recorded for this clone. V gene TRBV6-6 combines with J gene TRBJ2-5; no firm D call. V lost 0 bases and J 3 bases, leaving 5 bases between the germline ends. There are 13 residues in the CDR3. CDR1 is MNHNY, CDR2 SVGAGI, per germline (reference sequence). This CDR3 reads CASSYSEKETQYF. The CDR3 bases are TGTGCCAGCAGTTACTCCGAGAAAGAGACCCAGTACTTC.

Here the CDR3 DNA reads TGTGCCAGCAGTTTTCTCGACCCCCTTGGGGCCGATACGCAGTATTTT. It is translated as CASSFLDPLGADTQYF. J is TRBJ2-3 and V is TRBV2; D perhaps matches TRBD1 (5 bases). The germline CDR1 and CDR2 sequences are SNHLY and FYNNEI. This CDR3 has 16 amino acids. V was clipped by 5 bases and J by 6 bases, with 21 bases between them.

This chain uses TRBV7-8 with TRBJ2-1, with TRBD2 as a possible D gene (5 bases). The V end was cut by 1 base, the J end by 7 bases, with 14 bases between. The germline V gene has CDR1 SGHVS and CDR2 FQNEAQ. This CDR3 has 15 residues. CDR3 DNA sequence: TGTGCCAGCAGCTTAGACGGGGTGAGTAGGAATGAGCAGTTCTTC. This encodes CASSLDGVSRNEQFF.

The V and J genes are TRBV19 and TRBJ2-7, with 7 nucleotides matching TRBD1. The CDR3 extends over 12 amino acids. V dropped 9 bases and J dropped 3; count of bases not matched to a gene: 5. Germline CDR1 reads LNHDA; CDR2 reads SQIVND (reference sequence). CDR3 coding DNA: TGTGCCAGGAAGAACAGGGGCTACGAGCAGTACTTC. Translated: CARKNRGYEQYF.

The rearrangement uses TRBV30 and TRBJ2-1; 7 nucleotides align to TRBD2. J was trimmed by 7 bases and V by 2 bases; bases with no gene match: 5. Germline CDR1 and CDR2: GTSNPN and SVGIG (reference sequence). The CDR3 length is 13 residues. CDR3 in DNA: TGTGCCTGGAGTATCGGGAGGCGGAATGAGCAGTTCTTC. Protein: CAWSIGRRNEQFF.